The source of this T cell receptor beta chain is a study of cytomegalovirus exposure and HLA in healthy donors. The study's findings and limits: Later analysis suggested most CMV-associated TCR beta chains were HLA-restricted. HLA alleles showed associations with 16,951 TCR beta sequences in a later analysis, at a 0.05 false discovery rate.

The J segment lost 0 bases and the V segment lost 9 bases, leaving 9 bases of the junction unmatched. The length of the CDR3 is 16 residues. Per the germline V gene, CDR1 is MNHEY and CDR2 is SMNVEV (reference sequence). PCR used 60 Vbeta primers and 13 Jbeta primers. Method: immunoSEQ multiplex PCR; TCRdb's copy keeps in-frame clones and lacks some. The sample has 210,000 or so clones, around 79% seen once; the top ten hold approximately 0.22%. As to this clone: Its antigen is unidentified.

The chain joins TRBV27 to TRBJ1-5; TRBD1 matches 9 bases. Sequenced: PBMCs. The receptor was isolated from a girl aged 2 to 10 in good health and CMV-seronegative. The CDR3 region has the DNA TGTGCCAGTTTCGCGGACAGGGGACGTAGCAATCAGCCCCAGCATTTT. This encodes CASFADRGRSNQPQHF.